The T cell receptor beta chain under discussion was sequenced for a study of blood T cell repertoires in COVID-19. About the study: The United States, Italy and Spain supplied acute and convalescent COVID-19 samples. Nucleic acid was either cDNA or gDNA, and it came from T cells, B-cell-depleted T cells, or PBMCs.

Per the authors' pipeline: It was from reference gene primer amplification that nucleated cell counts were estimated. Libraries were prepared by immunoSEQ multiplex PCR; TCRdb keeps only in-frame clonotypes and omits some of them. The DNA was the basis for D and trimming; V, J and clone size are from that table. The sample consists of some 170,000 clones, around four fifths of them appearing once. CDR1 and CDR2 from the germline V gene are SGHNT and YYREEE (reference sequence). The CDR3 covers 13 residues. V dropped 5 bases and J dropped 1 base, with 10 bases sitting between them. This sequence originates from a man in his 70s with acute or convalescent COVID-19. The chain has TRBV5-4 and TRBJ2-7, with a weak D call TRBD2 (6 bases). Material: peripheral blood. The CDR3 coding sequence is TGTGCCAGCAGAGCCGGGGGTTCCTACGAGCAGTACTTC. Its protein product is CASRAGGSYEQYF.